This T cell receptor (beta chain) was sequenced in a study of shared clonotypes between healthy human individuals. Findings of the study overall: Sampling covered nothing but blood. Tissue TCR repertoires likely differ from those found in blood.

CD8 cells regarded as naive lacked CD45RO, were positively chosen for CCR7, and omitted terminally differentiated effector memory CD45RA+ cells. Splitting of each subset's genomic DNA was done evenly across several immunoSEQ plates. In the original processing: ImmunoSEQ gave junction-only sequences without quality scores, so filtering differed. TCRdb's copy holds only in-frame clones and misses some; the assay was immunoSEQ multiplex PCR. Clone size and V and J calls were adopted from that table, with D and trimming inferred from the DNA. This sample has some 2 million clones; roughly 94% occur once, and the top ten carry approximately 1.2%. Note on this clone: Its antigen is not known.

The sequenced sample consisted of naive CD8+ T cells sorted from blood. The receptor's source is a man younger than 35 in good health.

The CDR3 loop reads CASSLEGLSQTPYEQYF. The CDR3 DNA reads as TGCGCCAGCAGCTTGGAGGGACTATCCCAAACCCCCTACGAGCAGTACTTC. The chain uses TRBV5-1 and TRBJ2-7; 7 positions agree with TRBD2. The V and J ends lost 0 bases and 2 bases, in that order; junction bases with no gene match: 11. Germline values: CDR1 SGHRS, CDR2 YFSETQ. This CDR3 has 17 amino acids.